Below are 12 T cell receptor beta chains sequenced from a single sample in a study of T-cell reconstitution after alpha-beta-depleted transplantation in children. Unique molecular identifiers featured in how the TCRbeta library was prepared. From the PCR reads, TCRdb called clonotypes with MiXCR, one entry per CDR3 protein. The sample has about 540,000 distinct CDR3 sequences, about 16% seen once. The sample was PBMCs from the stem cell graft donor, taken from the stem cell graft. The receptors originated from a human donor who donated a stem cell graft to a child with acute lymphoblastic leukemia.

The rearrangement joins TRBV29-1 to TRBJ1-1; 7 bases map to TRBD1. CDR1 and CDR2 from the germline V gene are SQVTM and ANQGSEA. Losses at the gene ends were 7 bases for V and 1 base for J; bases not matched to a gene: 6. This CDR3 has 13 residues. The DNA of the CDR3 is TGCAGCGCCGGAGGGGGCTGGAACACTGAAGCTTTCTTT. Translating it yields CSAGGGWNTEAFF.

This clonotype turned up a few times. V is TRBV5-1 and J is TRBJ1-3, with D tentatively TRBD1 (5 bases). Trimming pared 4 bases from V and 3 bases from J, leaving 11 bases between. Germline CDR1 reads SGHRS; CDR2 reads YFSETQ. The CDR3 has 14 amino acids. For the CDR3, the DNA is TGCGCCAGCAGCCCCCAGGGTCATGGAAACACCATATATTTT. It encodes CASSPQGHGNTIYF.

The V gene is TRBV2, the J gene TRBJ2-3, with 7 bases lining up with TRBD1. The CDR3 sequence is 13 residues long. CDR1 and CDR2 (germline): SNHLY, FYNNEI. V shed 8 bases, J shed 4 bases, and the junction held 6 bases outside the gene matches. The CDR3 reads CASRPGQADTQYF. The CDR3 DNA reads as TGTGCCAGCCGTCCTGGACAGGCAGATACGCAGTATTTT.

This clonotype was seen a handful of times. The chain employs TRBV29-1 and TRBJ2-2; the D is unclear. The germline V gene has CDR1 SQVTM and CDR2 ANQGSEA. V lost 7 bases and J 7 bases, leaving 19 bases between the germline ends. The CDR3 covers 14 residues. In DNA, the CDR3 is TGCAGCGGCCGTGTAGAGGCTCGGAGCGGGGAGCTGTTTTTT. This translates into CSGRVEARSGELFF.

The table lists this clonotype with a count of one. The chain recombines TRBV7-9 with TRBJ2-5; TRBD2 matches at 9 bases. With V trimmed by 5 bases and J by 4 bases, 8 bases remained unmatched. The CDR3 is made up of 15 amino acids. Germline loops: CDR1 SEHNR, CDR2 FQNEAQ (reference sequence). The CDR3: CASSAGGRAPETQYF. In DNA form, the CDR3 reads TGTGCCAGCAGCGCCGGCGGGAGGGCCCCAGAGACCCAGTACTTC.

The chain couples TRBV6-1 to TRBJ2-1, with a tentative D call TRBD1 (6 bases). Germline V lookup: CDR1 MNHNS, CDR2 SASEGT. The ends were cut back, 6 bases at V and 15 bases at J, with 18 bases in the middle. The CDR3 contains 12 residues. The CDR3 here is CASSDTRQALFF. The CDR3, as DNA: TGTGCCAGCAGCGACACAAGACAGGCTCTGTTCTTC.

This clonotype was counted between two and nine times. V is TRBV7-2 and J is TRBJ2-7; D is unresolved. CDR1 is SGHTA, CDR2 FQGNSA, per germline. The CDR3 spans 13 residues. V gave up 1 base and J gave up 5 bases, with 9 bases separating them. DNA of the CDR3: TGTGCCAGCAGCTTAGAAAGGACGAACGAGCAGTACTTC. This gives the protein CASSLERTNEQYF. The full variable domain, in which reference TRBV7-2 and TRBJ2-7 provide the parts outside the CDR3, is GAGVSQSPSNKVTEKGKDVELRCDPISGHTALYWYRQSLGQGLEFLIYFQGNSAPDKSGLPSDRFSAERTGGSVSTLTIQRTQQEDSAVYLCASSLERTNEQYFGPGTRLTVT.

The chain has TRBV5-1 and TRBJ2-7, with a possible D match to TRBD1 (6 bases). V lost 4 bases and J lost 5, with 10 bases in between. The CDR3 has 12 amino acids. Germline assignment: CDR1 SGHRS and CDR2 YFSETQ. This CDR3 reads CASSDQGNEQYF. The CDR3 nucleotides read TGCGCCAGCAGCGATCAGGGGAACGAGCAGTACTTC.

This clonotype was counted between two and nine times. The chain is built from TRBV20-1 and TRBJ1-5, with D hard to call. V lost 0 bases and J 4 bases, leaving 16 bases between the germline ends. Germline V gene sequence: CDR1 DFQATT, CDR2 SNEGSKA (reference sequence). CDR3 length equals 16 residues. The CDR3 here is CSARDHSSGVNQPQHF. The CDR3 region has the DNA TGCAGTGCTAGAGATCACTCTAGCGGCGTTAATCAGCCCCAGCATTTT.

A few counts support this clonotype. The chain has TRBV7-9 and TRBJ1-1, with a tentative D call TRBD1 (6 bases). CDR3 length: 17 residues. Germline V gene sequence: CDR1 SEHNR, CDR2 FQNEAQ (reference sequence). Trimming took 1 base from V and 0 from J, leaving 15 bases between them. DNA of the CDR3: TGTGCCAGCAGCTTAGGGGTGGGTGGGGGCATGAACACTGAAGCTTTCTTT. This translates into CASSLGVGGGMNTEAFF.

This clonotype was observed a handful of times. This rearrangement joins TRBV29-1 to TRBJ2-7; D might be TRBD1 (5 bases). Germline V gives CDR1 SQVTM, CDR2 ANQGSEA. The CDR3 spans 12 residues. Trimming pared 2 bases from V and 2 bases from J, leaving 7 bases between. The CDR3 sequence: CSVEQDTYEQYF. The CDR3 nucleotides read TGCAGCGTTGAACAGGACACCTACGAGCAGTACTTC.

The chain carries TRBV15 and TRBJ1-5, with D possibly being TRBD1 (5 bases). CDR3 length: 12 residues. Germline CDR1 is LNHNV and CDR2 is YYDKDF (reference sequence). Trimming removed 5 bases from V and 7 bases from J, with 9 bases in between. The CDR3 sequence is CATSLGDQPQHF. As DNA, the CDR3 is TGTGCCACCAGCCTCGGGGACCAGCCCCAGCATTTT.